The 22 T cell receptor beta chains listed next were all sequenced from one sample in a study of T cells after somatic rescue of genetic block. The data were produced by immunoSEQ multiplex PCR, yet TCRdb's version contains in-frame clones alone and is incomplete. This table has fewer than 150,000 clones, just over 90% appearing once. The sequenced material came from peripheral blood mononuclear cells (PBMCs). These receptors all come from a woman under 30.

V usage is TRBV5-1 and J usage is TRBJ1-2; 10 positions match TRBD1. The J segment lost 0 bases and the V segment lost 0 bases, leaving 2 bases of the junction unmatched. From germline, CDR1 is SGHRS and CDR2 YFSETQ. The CDR3 is 16 residues long. The CDR3 sequence: CASSLAGTGANYGYTF. The CDR3 DNA follows: TGCGCCAGCAGCTTGGCAGGGACAGGGGCTAACTATGGCTACACCTTC.

The chain has TRBV7-2 and TRBJ2-1; D is unresolved. The CDR3 is made up of 12 amino acids. Trimming pared 1 base from V and 10 bases from J, leaving 8 bases between. The germline V gene encodes CDR1 SGHTA and CDR2 FQGNSA. CDR3 protein: CASSLDQDEQFF. The CDR3, as DNA: TGTGCCAGCAGCTTAGACCAGGACGAGCAGTTCTTC.

V and J are TRBV7-9 and TRBJ2-1, with a possible D match to TRBD2 (6 bases). The germline V gene has CDR1 SEHNR and CDR2 FQNEAQ (reference sequence). Trimming cost V 5 bases and J 7 bases, with 27 bases left between them. The CDR3 runs 18 residues. CDR3 sequence reads: CASSPSNPVTSGGNEQFF. CDR3 nucleotide sequence: TGTGCCAGCAGCCCATCCAATCCAGTGACTAGTGGGGGGAATGAGCAGTTCTTC.

This clone appeared a few times. The genes are TRBV4-2 and TRBJ2-2, with 8 nucleotides matching TRBD2. The CDR3 extends over 16 amino acids. Germline V gene data show CDR1 as LGHNA and CDR2 as YNFKEQ. Trimming at V came to 0 bases and at J to 6 bases, leaving 6 bases not matched to a gene. As DNA, the CDR3 is TGTGCCAGCAGCCAAGATCCCAGCGGGGGTGCCGGGGAGCTGTTTTTT. It translates to CASSQDPSGGAGELFF.

The rearrangement links TRBV9 to TRBJ2-7; perhaps TRBD2 as D (6 bases). Germline lookup yields CDR1 SGDLS and CDR2 YYNGEE. V was shortened by 0 bases and J by 5 bases, with 18 bases between the two germline ends. This CDR3 is 16 amino acids long. CDR3 loop: CASSVVAGGFVDEQYF. Here the CDR3 DNA reads TGTGCCAGCAGCGTAGTTGCCGGGGGTTTCGTCGACGAGCAGTACTTC.

The V gene is TRBV28, the J gene TRBJ1-6; D is undetermined. Trimming left V 4 bases short and J 10 bases short, with 8 bases between. The CDR3 is 12 residues long. The germline gives CDR1 MDHEN, CDR2 SYDVKM. The CDR3 region has the DNA TGTGCCAGCAGTTCCGGGGTATCACCCCTCCACTTT. Its protein is CASSSGVSPLHF.

The CDR3 DNA reads TGTGCCAGTAGTAAATTAGCGAATAATGAAAAACTGTTTTTT. This translates into CASSKLANNEKLFF. The chain is built from TRBV19 and TRBJ1-4, with D uncertain. The CDR3 spans 14 residues. Germline lookup yields CDR1 LNHDA and CDR2 SQIVND (reference sequence). Trimming removed 4 bases at V and 4 bases at J, with 10 bases between.

The V call is TRBV5-4, the J call TRBJ2-1; D possibly corresponds to TRBD2 (6 bases). The V gene's germline CDR1 is SGHNT and CDR2 YYREEE (reference sequence). V was pared by 6 bases and J by 2 bases, with 9 bases between. The CDR3 consists of 13 residues. CDR3 protein: CASTRGTYNEQFF. The CDR3 DNA reads as TGTGCCAGCACCCGCGGGACCTACAATGAGCAGTTCTTC.

The rearrangement links TRBV5-1 to TRBJ1-6; perhaps TRBD1 as D (6 bases). Between the trimmed V and J ends, which lost 0 bases and 14 bases, there was a span of 21 bases. CDR3 size: 16 residues. Germline CDR1 and CDR2: SGHRS and YFSETQ. The CDR3 sequence: CASSLAAGAPAGSLHF. DNA for the CDR3: TGCGCCAGCAGCTTGGCGGCAGGGGCCCCTGCTGGGTCCCTCCACTTT.

The chain combines TRBV7-2 with TRBJ1-3; D is ambiguous. The V end was cut by 1 base, the J end by 0 bases, with 13 bases between. Germline V gives CDR1 SGHTA, CDR2 FQGNSA. The CDR3 covers 17 residues. The CDR3 sequence is CASSLVPTSYSGNTIYF. As DNA, the CDR3 is TGTGCCAGCAGCTTAGTTCCGACAAGTTACTCTGGAAACACCATATATTTT.

CDR3 DNA sequence: TGCGCCAGCAGCTCCGGGACCCTCAGCTCCTACAATGAGCAGTTCTTC. Amino acid sequence: CASSSGTLSSYNEQFF. J is TRBJ2-1 and V is TRBV5-1; either TRBD1 or TRBD2 may supply D (5 bases each). This CDR3 region has 16 residues. The V end was cut by 3 bases, the J end by 0 bases, with 13 bases between. Germline V CDR1 and CDR2: SGHRS, YFSETQ.

The genes are TRBV7-3 and TRBJ1-2; D perhaps matches TRBD1 (5 bases). V gave up 5 bases and J gave up 2 bases, with 15 bases separating them. CDR1 SGHTA and CDR2 FQGTGA come from the germline V gene. This CDR3 is 15 amino acids long. This chain's CDR3 is CASSPLGGGNYGYTF. The CDR3 DNA follows: TGTGCCAGCAGCCCCCTCGGGGGAGGAAACTATGGCTACACCTTC.

The chain carries TRBV27 and TRBJ1-6; TRBD1 might be the D (6 bases). The germline gives CDR1 MNHEY, CDR2 SMNVEV (reference sequence). This CDR3 contains 16 residues. Trimming removed 3 bases from V and 2 bases from J, with 11 bases in between. CDR3 protein: CASSLRGAAYNSPLHF. The CDR3 DNA follows: TGTGCCAGCAGTTTGCGGGGGGCTGCCTATAATTCACCCCTCCACTTT.

V gene TRBV30 combines with J gene TRBJ1-1, with 9 bases aligning to TRBD1. From germline, CDR1 is GTSNPN and CDR2 SVGIG (reference sequence). J gave up 6 bases and V 1 base, and 3 bases lay outside the gene matches. The CDR3 is 13 residues long. Here the CDR3 reads CAWSGQGEAEAFF. The CDR3 bases are TGTGCCTGGAGTGGACAGGGGGAGGCTGAAGCTTTCTTT.

This sequence joins TRBV4-1 and TRBJ1-2; D perhaps matches TRBD1 (5 bases). The CDR3 has 15 residues. Germline assignment: CDR1 MGHRA and CDR2 YSYEKL. The V end lost 0 bases, the J end lost 4 bases, and 12 bases lay between the germline ends. The CDR3 region is CASSQDPGTVYGYTF. The CDR3 DNA reads TGCGCCAGCAGCCAAGATCCCGGGACCGTCTATGGCTACACCTTC.

In nucleotides, the CDR3 is TGTGCCAGCAGCCCTGGACAGGGGGGATATGGCTACACCTTC. It translates to CASSPGQGGYGYTF. The chain carries TRBV9 and TRBJ1-2; 10 bases are shared with TRBD1. The CDR3 totals 14 residues. The germline gives CDR1 SGDLS, CDR2 YYNGEE. Germline trimming cut 4 bases from V and 5 bases from J; bases unmatched to any gene: 5.

In DNA form, the CDR3 reads TGCAGCGTTGTTCTCGAGGTGGGACAGGGGGATTTGAGTGAAGCTTTCTTT. Translation: CSVVLEVGQGDLSEAFF. The chain couples TRBV29-1 to TRBJ1-1, with 11 bases that match TRBD1. From germline, CDR1 is SQVTM and CDR2 ANQGSEA. The CDR3 has 17 residues. Trimming took 4 bases from V and 7 from J; bases not matched to a gene: 17.

This clone was seen a single time. The gene calls are TRBV27 and TRBJ1-6; no clear D. From germline, CDR1 is MNHEY and CDR2 SMNVEV (reference sequence). V lost 7 bases and J lost 0, with 7 bases in between. This CDR3 is built from 14 residues. The CDR3 is CASTTSSYNSPLHF. CDR3 DNA sequence: TGTGCCAGCACAACGAGCTCCTATAATTCACCCCTCCACTTT.

The gene calls are TRBV7-8 and TRBJ2-1, with a possible D match to TRBD1 (6 bases). Trimming removed 1 base from V and 7 bases from J, with 8 bases in between. This CDR3 is 13 amino acids long. Germline CDR1 SGHVS, CDR2 FQNEAQ. This chain's CDR3 is CASSLDRDNEQFF. The CDR3 DNA sequence: TGTGCCAGCAGCTTAGACAGGGATAATGAGCAGTTCTTC.

This clone was seen only a few times. The genes are TRBV28 and TRBJ1-1; D ambiguous. V lost 6 bases, J lost 3 bases, and 14 bases lay in between. This CDR3 contains 14 residues. CDR1 is MDHEN and CDR2 is SYDVKM in the germline V gene. CDR3 protein: CASSLRTEDTEAFF. The CDR3 DNA reads as TGTGCCAGCAGCCTGAGGACGGAGGACACTGAAGCTTTCTTT.

This clone was seen once. The chain links TRBV29-1 to TRBJ1-2, with a tentative D call TRBD1 (5 bases). Trimming cost V 0 bases and J 2 bases, with 10 bases left between them. CDR3 length: 14 residues. Germline V CDR1 and CDR2: SQVTM, ANQGSEA. The CDR3: CSVEDRVGNYGYTF. In DNA form, the CDR3 reads TGCAGCGTTGAAGACAGGGTCGGGAACTATGGCTACACCTTC.

This clone occurred once. The rearrangement joins TRBV2 to TRBJ1-2; D is undetermined. The CDR3 runs 13 residues. CDR1 is SNHLY, CDR2 FYNNEI, per germline. Between the trimmed V and J ends, which lost 4 bases and 4 bases, there was a span of 10 bases. This CDR3 is CASSGGRPYGYTF. CDR3 nucleotide sequence: TGTGCCAGCAGTGGAGGGAGGCCCTATGGCTACACCTTC.